This T cell receptor (beta chain) came from a study of graft-versus-host responses after intestinal transplantation. Study summary: Recipients were given multivisceral, liver-intestinal, or isolated intestinal transplants. All recipients were given anti-thymocyte globulin induction, and tacrolimus and steroids were then administered for approximately 3 years.

The study, taken as a whole, reports: Among recipient marrow samples, GvH clones were found; some appeared first in ileum or blood. Individuals carrying graft-donor T cell macrochimerism showed high graft-versus-host to host-versus-graft clonal ratios in allografts.

Germline CDR1 is MNHNS and CDR2 is SASEGT. Trimming removed 1 base at V and 3 bases at J, with 14 bases between. This CDR3 is 16 amino acids long. A remark on this clone: Its antigen is not known.

The method was immunoSEQ multiplex PCR; TCRdb's version includes in-frame clones alone and lacks a portion of them. The sample has roughly 6,700 clones, approximately 89% seen once; the top ten hold 4% to 5.5%. The chain has TRBV6-1 and TRBJ2-3, with a weak D call TRBD1 (5 bases). The source is a human patient who received an intestinal transplant, so some T cells may come from the graft donor. The sequencing used PBMCs, collected about 12 weeks after transplant. CDR3 loop: CASSEDPGSATDTQYF. CDR3 nucleotide sequence: TGTGCCAGCAGTGAAGACCCAGGGTCTGCGACAGATACGCAGTATTTT.